This is a list of T cell receptor beta chains from one sample in a study of Graves' ophthalmopathy and Graves' hyperthyroidism. MiXCR, applied by TCRdb to the multiplex PCR reads, yields one record per CDR3 protein. The data show 300,000 to 350,000 distinct CDR3 sequences, with 15% to 20% seen just once and 10% to 15% held by the top ten. Sequences were obtained from peripheral blood. The source of these receptors is an adult man with Graves' ophthalmopathy. The CDR3 runs from the conserved cysteine through the conserved F or W. A D gene is named only where the DNA matches it firmly. The size field is filled for only some rows; it gives once, few, many or a size class.

.	many	TRBJ1-1	TRBV20-1	CSAPRQRNTEAFF	TGCAGTGCACCTCGACAGAGGAACACTGAAGCTTTCTTT
.	.	TRBJ2-5	TRBV6-5	CASSNRDVGTQYF	TGTGCCAGCAGTAACAGGGACGTGGGGACCCAGTACTTC
.	.	TRBJ1-2	TRBV6-5	CASSTTRRQSVHGYTF	TGTGCCAGCAGTACTACCCGCCGGCAGTCTGTGCATGGCTACACCTTC
TRBD1	many	TRBJ1-1	TRBV6-5	CASSTPWDSRAFF	TGTGCCAGCAGTACCCCGTGGGACAGTCGGGCTTTCTTT
TRBD1	many	TRBJ2-7	TRBV20-1	CSAAGTANEQYF	TGCAGTGCTGCCGGGACAGCTAACGAGCAGTACTTC
.	many	TRBJ2-5	TRBV28	CASIPPAGEETQYF	TGTGCCAGCATACCTCCCGCAGGGGAAGAGACCCAGTACTTC
.	many	TRBJ1-6	TRBV2	CASRLLRQGRGSPLHF	TGTGCCAGCAGGCTGTTGCGGCAGGGAAGAGGTTCACCCCTCCACTTT
.	many	TRBJ1-2	TRBV19	CASQKGGTYPGYTF	TGTGCCTCCCAGAAAGGAGGGACCTATCCTGGCTACACCTTC
.	many	TRBJ1-6	TRBV27	CASRLTWQANNSPLYF	TGTGCCAGCAGACTTACATGGCAGGCAAATAATTCACCCCTCTACTTT
.	many	TRBJ1-6	TRBV7-9	CASSPDGNSPLHF	TGTGCCAGCAGTCCCGACGGGAATTCACCCCTCCACTTT
.	many	TRBJ1-6	TRBV30	CAWSVQGSSPLHF	TGTGCCTGGAGTGTACAGGGAAGTTCACCCCTCCACTTT
TRBD1	many	TRBJ2-7	TRBV5-1	CASSTSGTGVWEQYF	TGCGCCAGCAGCACCTCCGGGACAGGGGTTTGGGAGCAGTACTTC
TRBD1	many	TRBJ2-2	TRBV5-1	CASSRTTGPNTGELFF	TGCGCCAGCAGCAGGACGACAGGGCCGAACACCGGGGAGCTGTTTTTT
.	many	TRBJ1-1	TRBV20-1	CSATPPRQINTEAFF	TGCAGTGCTACCCCCCCCAGACAGATTAACACTGAAGCTTTCTTT